Below are 20 T cell receptor beta chains sequenced from a single sample in a study of T cells in localized non-small cell lung cancer. Sequencing was performed with immunoSEQ multiplex PCR; in TCRdb, only in-frame clones are kept and a portion is missing. The sample includes under 55,000 clones, about three quarters of them seen just once. The source was PBMCs, collected before any cancer treatment. Receptors originate from a woman aged 40-75 years with stage II lung adenocarcinoma.

This chain connects TRBV30 to TRBJ2-7; 7 bases are shared with TRBD1. The V and J ends lost 3 bases and 2 bases, in that order; junction bases with no gene match: 1. Germline V gene lookup returns CDR1 GTSNPN and CDR2 SVGIG (reference sequence). CDR3 size: 12 residues. CDR3 region: CAWRQGTYEQYF. In DNA, the CDR3 is TGTGCCTGGAGACAGGGGACCTACGAGCAGTACTTC.

In DNA, the CDR3 is TGTGCCAGCAGTTTATGGCGGTACGAAGAGACCCAGTACTTC. Translation gives CASSLWRYEETQYF. V usage is TRBV27 and J usage is TRBJ2-5; D unclear. This CDR3 has 14 residues. The germline V gene encodes CDR1 MNHEY and CDR2 SMNVEV (reference sequence). Trimming removed 1 base from V and 3 bases from J, with 9 bases in between.

This chain links TRBV5-5 with TRBJ1-2; 7 bases are shared with TRBD1. V gave up 7 bases and J gave up 3 bases; unmatched junction bases: 6. This CDR3 has 13 amino acids. CDR1 is SGHKS and CDR2 is YYEKEE in the germline V gene (reference sequence). CDR3 residues: CASGTEGYYGYTF. CDR3 sequence (DNA): TGTGCCAGCGGGACAGAAGGATACTATGGCTACACCTTC. Full variable domain (remainder filled in from reference TRBV5-5 and TRBJ1-2): DAGVTQSPTHLIKTRGQQVTLRCSPISGHKSVSWYQQVLGQGPQFIFQYYEKEERGRGNFPDRFSARQFPNYSSELNVNALLLGDSALYLCASGTEGYYGYTFGSGTRLTVV.

The chain has TRBV5-1 and TRBJ2-5, with 9 nucleotides matching TRBD1. Germline loops: CDR1 SGHRS, CDR2 YFSETQ. The CDR3 extends over 14 amino acids. V trimming: 4 bases; J trimming: 4 bases; junction bases outside the gene matches: 5. The CDR3 DNA reads TGCGCCAGCAGCGAACAGGGGGCAGGAGAGACCCAGTACTTC. Its translation: CASSEQGAGETQYF.

The chain employs TRBV5-1 and TRBJ2-2; D is unclear. This CDR3 has 15 residues. Germline values: CDR1 SGHRS, CDR2 YFSETQ. Trimming took off 1 base at V and 2 bases at J, with 9 bases between the two ends. The CDR3 nucleotides are TGCGCCAGCAGCTTGTTGCCAGAAAACACCGGGGAGCTGTTTTTT. Its translation: CASSLLPENTGELFF.

This clone has just a few counts. The chain uses TRBV18 and TRBJ2-7, with D possibly TRBD1 on 5 matching bases. The V end was cut by 0 bases, the J end by 6 bases, with 12 bases between. Germline values: CDR1 KGHSH, CDR2 LQKENI. The CDR3 has 14 amino acids. The CDR3 reads CASSPPAGYREQYF. In DNA form, the CDR3 reads TGTGCCAGCTCACCACCAGCAGGGTACCGCGAGCAGTACTTC.

The rearrangement links TRBV4-2 to TRBJ2-1; a possible D gene is TRBD2 (6 bases). This CDR3 has 16 residues. Trimming took off 3 bases at V and 0 bases at J, with 12 bases between the two ends. CDR1 is LGHNA, CDR2 YNFKEQ, per germline. The CDR3 spells CASSQTAGSSYNEQFF. The CDR3 region has the DNA TGTGCCAGCAGCCAGACCGCGGGGAGCTCCTACAATGAGCAGTTCTTC.

The DNA of the CDR3 is TGTGCCAGCAGCTTTTCGGGGACAGGTGGCTACACCTTC. It specifies CASSFSGTGGYTF. The J gene is TRBJ1-2, the V gene TRBV7-3; 8 positions agree with TRBD1. V was pared by 3 bases and J by 7 bases, with 4 bases of the junction left unmatched. The CDR3 totals 13 residues. From germline, CDR1 is SGHTA and CDR2 FQGTGA.

The chain couples TRBV4-3 to TRBJ1-1, with D hard to call. The CDR3 consists of 14 residues. The germline V and J ends were trimmed by 1 base and 7 bases, with 13 bases remaining between them. The germline V gene encodes CDR1 LGHNA and CDR2 YSLEER. The chain's CDR3 is CASSQGYGSGEAFF. DNA of the CDR3: TGCGCCAGCAGCCAAGGGTACGGGAGTGGTGAAGCTTTCTTT.

The J gene is TRBJ1-5, the V gene TRBV28, with D maybe TRBD1 (6 bases). This CDR3 has 14 residues. Germline loops: CDR1 MDHEN, CDR2 SYDVKM. V dropped 4 bases and J dropped 8 bases, with 15 bases sitting between them. The CDR3: CASSYPDRFEPQHF. DNA for the CDR3: TGTGCCAGCAGTTACCCTGACAGGTTTGAGCCCCAGCATTTT. The full variable domain, rest sourced from reference TRBV28 and TRBJ1-5, is DVKVTQSSRYLVKRTGEKVFLECVQDMDHENMFWYRQDPGLGLRLIYFSYDVKMKEKGDIPEGYSVSREKKERFSLILESASTNQTSMYLCASSYPDRFEPQHFGDGTRLSIL.

For this clone: One junction end does not reproduce the germline sequence, and a read error may be involved. J is TRBJ1-1 and V is TRBV7-7; D is uncertain. This CDR3 comprises 13 residues. Germline CDR1 is SSHAT and CDR2 is FNYEAQ (reference sequence). The CDR3 DNA reads as TGTGCTAGCAGCTTGTCAAAGGACACTGAAGCTTTCTTT. Its translation: CASSLSKDTEAFF. Full variable domain (outside the CDR3, taken from reference TRBV7-7 and TRBJ1-1): GAGVSQSPRYKVTKRGQDVTLRCDPISSHATLYWYQQALGQGPEFLTYFNYEAQPDKSGLPSDRFSAERPEGSISTLTIQRTEQRDSAMYRCASSLSKDTEAFFGQGTRLTVV.

V and J are TRBV7-9 and TRBJ2-3; D uncertain. The ends were cut back, 5 bases at V and 6 bases at J, with 27 bases in the middle. CDR3 length equals 18 residues. Per the germline V gene, CDR1 is SEHNR and CDR2 is FQNEAQ (reference sequence). The CDR3 bases are TGTGCCAGCAGCCCTTCCGCCACCATATCAAGCTCGGGTGATACGCAGTATTTT. Translation: CASSPSATISSSGDTQYF.

The V and J genes are TRBV30 and TRBJ1-1; D gene ambiguous. The CDR3 loop spans 11 amino acids. In germline, CDR1 is GTSNPN, CDR2 SVGIG (reference sequence). The V end lost 5 bases, the J end lost 0 bases, and 4 bases lay between the germline ends. CDR3 amino acids: CAWHVNTEAFF. DNA of the CDR3: TGTGCCTGGCACGTGAACACTGAAGCTTTCTTT.

The CDR3 region has the DNA TGTGCCAGCGATAGGATGAACACTGAAGCTTTCTTT. It codes for CASDRMNTEAFF. This sequence joins TRBV28 and TRBJ1-1, with no clear D. This CDR3 has 12 residues. CDR1 and CDR2 (germline): MDHEN, SYDVKM. Trimming pared 8 bases from V and 0 bases from J, leaving 7 bases between.

This rearrangement joins TRBV5-6 to TRBJ2-5; D is possibly TRBD1 or TRBD2 (6 bases each). Germline V gene sequence: CDR1 SGHDT, CDR2 YYEEEE. V was cut by 3 bases and J by 2 bases, with 23 bases left in between. The CDR3 loop spans 18 amino acids. CDR3: CASSSGLHRGGRQETQYF. The CDR3 DNA sequence: TGTGCCAGCAGCTCCGGTTTACATCGAGGGGGGCGACAAGAGACCCAGTACTTC.

The rearrangement uses TRBV10-3 and TRBJ2-3; D is possibly TRBD1 (6 bases). The germline CDR1 and CDR2 sequences are ENHRY and SYGVKD. V was pared by 2 bases and J by 2 bases, with 11 bases between. The CDR3 runs 15 residues. CDR3: CAISEPGDPTDTQYF. DNA of the CDR3: TGTGCCATCAGTGAGCCAGGGGACCCCACAGATACGCAGTATTTT.

This chain uses TRBV18 with TRBJ1-5; D unclear. Germline-derived CDR1 and CDR2 are KGHSH and LQKENI. CDR3 length: 12 amino acids. Deletions cut 2 bases from V and 12 bases from J, with 11 bases between. For the CDR3, the DNA is TGTGCCAGCTCACCAGAAGGAGAGCTCCAGCATTTT. Translation gives CASSPEGELQHF. The full variable domain, rest sourced from reference TRBV18 and TRBJ1-5, is NAGVMQNPRHLVRRRGQEARLRCSPMKGHSHVYWYRQLPEEGLKFMVYLQKENIIDESGMPKERFSAEFPKEGPSILRIQQVVRGDSAAYFCASSPEGELQHFGDGTRLSIL.

V and J are TRBV2 and TRBJ1-2, with D hard to call. Germline CDR1 is SNHLY and CDR2 is FYNNEI. The V gene lost 1 base and the J gene lost 7 bases, with 16 bases spanning the gap. The CDR3 totals 15 residues. The CDR3: CASSEVGNALGGYTF. CDR3 in DNA: TGTGCCAGCAGTGAAGTAGGGAACGCCCTAGGTGGCTACACCTTC.

V and J are TRBV9 and TRBJ1-3; D call uncertain. V shed 3 bases and J shed 2 bases, with 6 bases lying between them. Germline lookup yields CDR1 SGDLS and CDR2 YYNGEE. The CDR3 has 13 residues. The CDR3 reads CASSAVAGNTIYF. The CDR3 DNA follows: TGTGCCAGCAGCGCGGTAGCTGGAAACACCATATATTTT.

The rearrangement uses TRBV30 and TRBJ2-7; D is unresolved. Trimming shortened V by 0 bases and J by 4 bases, and 7 bases separated the two germline ends. CDR3 size: 12 residues. Germline CDR1 is GTSNPN and CDR2 is SVGIG (reference sequence). CDR3 in DNA: TGTGCCTGGAGTGTAAGTGGTTACGAGCAGTACTTC. This codes for CAWSVSGYEQYF.